Given below is one T cell receptor beta chain in context. The antigen is undetermined. The sample comes from a study of memory CD4+ T cells and cytomegalovirus serostatus. General observations from the study: The CMV-associated TCR signature appears largely within the CD4+ memory repertoire. Of approximately 160 reported CMV TCRbeta sequences, just over 65 were found in memory CD4+ repertoires.

The assay was immunoSEQ multiplex PCR, and TCRdb's table has in-frame clones only and misses some. There are approximately 50,000 clones in the sample; 70% to 75% occur only once, and around 2.5% lies in the top ten. Single viable CD3+CD4+CD8-CD45RO+ cells were sorted as the memory CD4+ T cells. Unmatched junction bases numbered 5, after V lost 10 bases and J lost 3 bases. Germline V lookup: CDR1 LNHDA, CDR2 SQIVND (reference sequence). CDR3 length equals 12 residues. The sample comprised memory CD4+ T cells from blood. The sequence derives from an adult in good health and CMV-seropositive. This rearrangement joins TRBV19 to TRBJ2-7; TRBD2 matches 8 bases. Here the CDR3 DNA reads TGTGCCACGAAGCGGGAGCTCTACGAGCAGTACTTC. As protein: CATKRELYEQYF.